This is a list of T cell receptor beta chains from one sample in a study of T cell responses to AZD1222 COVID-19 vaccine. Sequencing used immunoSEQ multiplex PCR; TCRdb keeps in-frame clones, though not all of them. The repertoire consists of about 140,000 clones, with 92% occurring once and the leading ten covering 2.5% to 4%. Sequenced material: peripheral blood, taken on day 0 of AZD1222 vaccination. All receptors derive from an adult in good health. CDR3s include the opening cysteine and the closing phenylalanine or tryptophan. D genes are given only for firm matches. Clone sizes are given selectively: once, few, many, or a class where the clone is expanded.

CAISEARGVRPAGEQFF | TGTGCCATCAGTGAAGCTCGGGGGGTCCGGCCGGCGGGTGAGCAGTTCTTC | TRBV10-3 | NA | 17 | TRBD2 | TRBJ2-1
CASSPLRGAEEKLFF | TGTGCCAGCAGCCCCCTCAGGGGGGCTGAAGAAAAACTGTTTTTT | TRBV7-9 | NA | 15 | TRBD1 | TRBJ1-4
CAIRSGSTSTDTQYF | TGTGCCATCAGGAGCGGGAGCACAAGCACAGATACGCAGTATTTT | TRBV10-3 | NA | 15 | TRBD2 | TRBJ2-3
CASSHRGMNTEAFF | TGTGCCAGCAGTCACAGGGGGATGAACACTGAAGCTTTCTTT | TRBV27 | NA | 14 | TRBD1 | TRBJ1-1
CASSSLDRGLTEAFF | TGTGCCAGCAGCTCTCTGGACAGGGGGCTTACTGAAGCTTTCTTT | TRBV4-2 | NA | 15 | TRBD1 | TRBJ1-1
CAVLVGNTIYF | TGTGCCGTGCTGGTGGGAAACACCATATATTTT | TRBV30 | NA | 11 | NA | TRBJ1-3
CASRGDSYGYTF | TGTGCCAGCAGGGGAGACAGCTATGGCTACACCTTC | TRBV27 | NA | 12 | NA | TRBJ1-2
CASSLGLSGDPWYF | TGCGCCAGCAGCTTGGGACTAAGCGGGGACCCTTGGTACTTC | TRBV5-1 | few | 14 | TRBD2 | TRBJ2-7
CASSFLGTGGEGEAFF | TGCGCCAGCAGCTTCCTAGGGACAGGGGGCGAGGGTGAAGCTTTCTTT | TRBV5-1 | NA | 16 | TRBD1 | TRBJ1-1
CASTLNRRNTEAFF | TGTGCCAGCACCCTGAACCGGAGGAACACTGAAGCTTTCTTT | TRBV28 | NA | 14 | NA | TRBJ1-1
CASSPTGRREGTQYF | TGTGCCAGCTCACCGACGGGACGACGGGAGGGGACCCAGTACTTC | TRBV18 | NA | 15 | TRBD2 | TRBJ2-5
CASSSTPGLAHEQYF | TGTGCCAGCAGCTCAACACCGGGACTAGCTCACGAGCAGTACTTC | TRBV11-3 | NA | 15 | TRBD2 | TRBJ2-7
CAISEAGTHVGTGELFF | TGTGCCATCAGTGAAGCTGGGACCCACGTGGGCACCGGGGAGCTGTTTTTT | TRBV10-3 | NA | 17 | NA | TRBJ2-2
CASGGQMNTEAFF | TGTGCCAGCGGGGGACAGATGAACACTGAAGCTTTCTTT | TRBV2 | NA | 13 | TRBD1 | TRBJ1-1
CASSYREGATEAFF | TGTGCCAGCAGTTATAGGGAGGGGGCCACTGAAGCTTTCTTT | TRBV6-5 | NA | 14 | TRBD1 | TRBJ1-1
CASRRQEDQPQHF | TGTGCCAGCAGAAGACAGGAGGATCAGCCCCAGCATTTT | TRBV6-5 | NA | 13 | NA | TRBJ1-5
CASSQGTVLKLYGYTF | TGTGCCAGCAGCCAAGGGACAGTACTAAAACTCTATGGCTACACCTTC | TRBV4-2 | NA | 16 | NA | TRBJ1-2
CASSKDRGFGTEAFF | TGTGCCAGCAGTAAGGACAGGGGGTTCGGGACTGAAGCTTTCTTT | TRBV6-4 | NA | 15 | TRBD1 | TRBJ1-1
CASSQLGLGTEAFF | TGCGCCAGCAGCCAACTGGGACTGGGGACTGAAGCTTTCTTT | TRBV4-1 | NA | 14 | NA | TRBJ1-1
CATDRGSGTGELFF | TGTGCCACCGACAGGGGGTCAGGCACCGGGGAGCTGTTTTTT | TRBV24-1 | NA | 14 | TRBD1 | TRBJ2-2
CASSQDWRTSLIPHEQFF | TGTGCCAGCAGCCAAGATTGGAGGACTAGCCTTATTCCCCATGAGCAGTTCTTC | TRBV4-2 | NA | 18 | TRBD2 | TRBJ2-1
CASSLGDNQPQHF | TGTGCCAGCAGCTTAGGGGACAATCAGCCCCAGCATTTT | TRBV11-2 | NA | 13 | NA | TRBJ1-5
CAWGDSPVQRNGYTF | TGTGCCTGGGGGGACAGCCCTGTCCAGCGGAATGGCTACACCTTC | TRBV30 | once | 15 | TRBD1 | TRBJ1-2
CASSVVLGGYTF | TGTGCCAGCAGCGTGGTCTTGGGCGGCTACACCTTC | TRBV12-3/TRBV12-4 | NA | 12 | NA | TRBJ1-2
CASSYSILRGAGGYTF | TGTGCCAGCAGTTACTCGATCTTAAGGGGGGCGGGTGGCTACACCTTC | TRBV6-5 | NA | 16 | NA | TRBJ1-2
CASKGTAIPNEKLFF | TGTGCCAGTAAAGGGACGGCGATTCCCAATGAAAAACTGTTTTTT | TRBV19 | NA | 15 | NA | TRBJ1-4